This T cell receptor (beta chain) was identified during a study of cytomegalovirus exposure and HLA in healthy donors (dated 2017 in TCRdb). For the wider study: An earlier analysis of around 600 of the donors reported approximately 300 Gb of sequence data and 117 million unique TCR beta sequences from 150 million to 200 million T cells. An early release that covered 500 to 800 HLA-typed donors contained 250 to 350 gigabases of sequencing data and some 87 million unique TCR sequences. Because of strong linkage in the cohort, roughly five DR-DQ haplotypes were treated as single units for association and clustering. To predict cytomegalovirus infection status, the study brought together high-throughput TCR immunosequencing, statistical association of individual TCRs with disease status, and machine learning. In a later analysis, previously published TCR beta repertoires from 550 to 750 donors were re-analyzed and high-resolution HLA genotyping was added so that TCR occurrence patterns could be studied. Rather than using new phenotypic data, the later analysis identified candidate immune exposures from TCR beta sequences and from how often those sequences occurred across donors. Typing coverage differed by locus: A, B, C, DRB1 and DQB1 were typed in roughly 620-630 donors, DQA1 in 522, DPA1 in some 610, and DPB1 in roughly 470. HLA typing covered class I and class II loci at four-digit resolution. An earlier analysis of 587 of the donors applied high-throughput TCR beta sequencing to assess whether each TCR beta V gene segment acted as functional or pseudogenic. A later genetic analysis took genome-wide SNP genotypes for about 65% of the 666 donors and used that subset as a discovery cohort. Along with the roughly 670-subject first cohort, a separate validation cohort of around 110 different subjects was used. The genetic ancestry cluster associated with self-reported Caucasian donors included 65% to 90% of the approximately 400 genotyped donors. Donor age, sex, ethnicity and CMV serostatus were compiled together with the repertoire data. The aim of the study was to test whether cataloging public T cell receptors could identify signatures of past pathogen exposure. The T cell repertoires of under 750 subjects were profiled by immunosequencing and related to cytomegalovirus serostatus. All discovery cohort repertoires had been generated using a single sequencing platform. On average, over 200,000 unique TCR beta nucleotide sequences were sequenced per donor among about 400 genotyped donors of the cohort, with roughly 18% of those sequences being non-productive. Broader findings and caveats from the paper: In a later analysis, about 16,000 TCR beta sequences were associated with specific HLA alleles at a false discovery rate of 0.05. Linkage disequilibrium might explain the correlated functional status among segregating V segments, but an unknown experimental factor could not be excluded. A later analysis found that HLA-associated TCR beta chains were more clonally expanded and had lower generation probabilities than equally common non-associated chains. V-gene and J-gene trimming of TCR beta chains was associated with a missense DCLRE1C variant in a later genetic analysis, and the association was replicated in an independent cohort. In this cohort, only TCR beta chains were sequenced, and detectable features were limited by the absence of alpha or paired-chain data. In a later analysis, most CMV-associated TCR beta chains were found to appear HLA-restricted, with HLA associations seemingly driven largely by CMV exposure. In an earlier analysis of over 550 of the donors, most TCR beta V segments were observed in productive rearrangements about 90% or about 30% of the time, broadly matching IMGT annotations. Because counts were too low, about 18 rarely observed V segments, including chromosome 9 orphons, were excluded from the earlier analysis of several hundred of the donors. A further reported finding was that TCR beta sequences accurately predicted the HLA-A and HLA-B alleles for most subjects in the first cohort. The presence/absence analyses assumed that sequencing depth was roughly uniform across donors, and that assumption may not be true. In the study, approximately 160 TCR beta chains were listed as associated with cytomegalovirus. The only immune exposure information available for the cohort was CMV serostatus. When HLA alleles, especially DR and DQ, strongly co-occurred, attributing TCR associations to individual alleles was difficult. A cluster of highly shared sequence variants was judged likely to represent a technical artifact of the sequencing pipeline. Because HLA typing was unavailable for some donors at each locus, only the typed subset was used in association tests. A few of the identified cytomegalovirus-associated TCR beta chains were confirmed in vitro to be specific for cytomegalovirus antigens. The authors suggested that the approach could potentially be generalized to other disease states and immunological phenotypes. A later analysis found that TCR association rates varied across HLA loci, with DRB1 alleles showing the most associated TCRs and HLA-C alleles the fewest. The classifier was reported to diagnose cytomegalovirus status with high specificity and sensitivity in both the original cohort and the validation cohort. The 87-base-pair reads could not distinguish some IMGT-functional V segments, including TRBV6-2 and TRBV6-3, so those segments were excluded. In a later genetic analysis, fewer N-insertions in productive TCRs were reported among donors in an Asian-associated ancestry cluster than the approximately 710-donor mean. Several of the top co-occurrence clusters appeared to be linked to parvovirus B19, influenza, CMV and Epstein-Barr virus, according to a later analysis. Most TCR sequences were seen in very few donors, while some public TCRs were found in many individuals.

CDR1 and CDR2, looked up from the germline V gene, are SGHRS and YFSETQ. The CDR3 covers 16 residues, taking in both the cysteine and the phenylalanine. Just the 48-base CDR3 DNA is kept, in frame starting at base 1. At the junction V is shortened by 4 bases and J by 0 bases, with 16 bases in between. The cohort consisted of some 670 healthy bone marrow donors. Cohort members were all nominally healthy when sampled, although unrecorded immune exposures were likely present. The donor tested CMV seropositive and was one of the 289 seropositive cohort members. Each donor provided a peripheral blood sample, and peripheral blood mononuclear cells were used for TCR beta sequencing. Genomic DNA extraction from the blood cell samples was performed with the Qiagen DNeasy Blood Extraction Kit. With regard to this clone: What this receptor recognizes is not known. Base quality data are lacking; no much larger clone is found one base away.

Libraries were prepared through the immunoSEQ multiplex PCR assay. For the multiplex PCR, a mixture combining 60 forward primers for TCR Vbeta segments and 13 reverse primers for TCR Jbeta segments was used. A multiplex PCR assay on genomic DNA amplified the CDR3 region of rearranged TCR beta genes. On the Illumina HiSeq System, the amplified TCR beta libraries were sequenced as 87-base-pair reads. Regarding the original processing steps: A later analysis tallied about 77 million unique TCR beta chains across the 640 or so repertoires, and approximately 11 million of those chains were shared by two or more donors. Raw reads were error-corrected and collapsed into unique sequences by a nearest-neighbor algorithm in which closely related sequences were merged to remove PCR and sequencing errors. To assign V, D and J gene segments, CDR3 sequences were aligned to IMGT reference sequences. For a sequence to be retained, a match of at least six nucleotides was required to both a V gene segment and a J gene segment. A rearrangement was called productive if the CDR3 had no stop codons and remained in frame with V and J, and every other rearrangement was called non-productive. Following IMGT convention, CDR3 was defined as the stretch from the second conserved V-encoded cysteine up to the conserved J-encoded phenylalanine. The earlier analysis of more than 450 of the donors excluded sequences that lacked an unambiguous match to a single V gene segment. In an earlier analysis of approximately 550 of the donors, V segments were called functional above 56.7% productive rearrangements and were called segregating when the between-donor standard deviation exceeded 5%. A statistical classification framework was developed to diagnose cytomegalovirus status using the catalog of TCR beta chain sequences. In a later analysis, TCR nucleotide sequences were compared against IMGT/GENE-DB human TR gene sequences so that V and J genes could be assigned. A later analysis assigned CDR3 sequences and most-parsimonious VDJ recombination scenarios with the TCRdist pipeline. In a later analysis, each TCR beta chain was defined by its CDR3 amino acid sequence together with its V-gene family, and reads lacking a unique V-gene family were excluded. In a later analysis, 450 to 600 highly shared, low-generation-probability nucleotide sequences were removed to address suspected cross-contamination and a sequencing artifact. A later analysis calculated a clonal expansion index for each public chain from normalized within-repertoire ranks of inferred template counts. In a later analysis, generation probabilities were computed using a VDJ recombination model fitted to out-of-frame rearrangements, and the results were checked against IGoR. In a later analysis, TCR-TCR, TCR-HLA and TCR-CMV co-occurrence was scored with hypergeometric tests, and a repertoire-size bias correction was applied to TCR pairs. False discovery rates were estimated in a later analysis by permuting HLA or CMV assignments 20 times. A later analysis grouped co-occurring TCRs with DBSCAN, adding TCRdist sequence similarity when clustering within HLA-allele-positive subsets. Co-occurrence clustering excluded repertoires with fewer than 30,000 or more than 120,000 public chains, plus five with anomalous nucleotide sharing. Imported from immuneACCESS, the table was reduced by TCRdb to in-frame sequences with V and J called. These copies leave out some clones; in studies compared against another copy, an unresolved V gene accounts for under half, and the cause of the remainder is not known. The V and J calls and clone size are taken from that table; D and trimming were inferred from the DNA. This sample comprises more than 95,000 clones, about four fifths of them detected only once. The top ten constitute nearly 9.5% of the sample.

Sequencing was done on a sample of PBMCs. Here the chain combines TRBV5-1 and TRBJ1-1, with a weak D call of TRBD1 (6 bases match). The receptor's source is a woman aged 50 to 60 in good health and CMV-seropositive. DNA sequence: TGCGCCAGCAGCCAAACCCGGACAGACTTGAACACTGAAGCTTTCTTT. It encodes CASSQTRTDLNTEAFF.